One sample yielded the 6 T cell receptor beta chains listed below, sequenced in a study of blood T cells in healthy people across ages. PCR was performed a second time for about 7 to 12 cycles using a sample-barcoded 5' primer and a J-beta primer mix. MiXCR, applied by TCRdb to the 5' RACE reads, yields one record per CDR3 protein. Here the sample spans 1.8 million or so distinct CDR3 sequences, roughly 43% being singletons. Sequenced: blood. The source of these receptors is a human donor in good health.

DNA for the CDR3: TGTGCCAGCTCAATGGGGGCTTCCTACAATGAGCAGTTCTTC. The encoded protein is CASSMGASYNEQFF. The chain is built from TRBV18 and TRBJ2-1; possible D gene TRBD1, 6 bases. The CDR3 extends over 14 amino acids. V dropped 5 bases and J dropped 1 base, with 9 bases sitting between them. The germline V gene encodes CDR1 KGHSH and CDR2 LQKENI.

This rearrangement joins TRBV6-5 to TRBJ2-6; D ambiguous. The germline V gene encodes CDR1 MNHEY and CDR2 SVGAGI. V was shortened by 2 bases and J by 4 bases, with 27 bases between the two germline ends. This CDR3 spans 21 amino acids. CDR3 sequence reads: CASSYTPGWETVGLGANVLTF. DNA of the CDR3: TGTGCCAGCAGTTACACCCCCGGATGGGAAACCGTGGGTTTGGGGGCCAACGTCCTGACTTTC.

Worth noting for this clonotype: The junction and the germline gene differ at one end; a read error may be behind it. The V gene is TRBV10-3, the J gene TRBJ2-2; D assignment may be TRBD1 or TRBD2 (6 bases each). CDR3 length equals 14 residues. Looked up from germline, CDR1 is ENHRY and CDR2 is SYGVKD. The CDR3 coding sequence is TGTGCCTCATTCGGGGGCTCGAACACCGGGGAGCCGTTTTTT. This sequence encodes CASFGGSNTGEPFF.

This clonotype was seen more than once but under ten times. CDR3 bases: TGTGCCATCAGTAGCCGCCAAGAGACCCAGTACTTC. Residues: CAISSRQETQYF. The chain links TRBV10-3 to TRBJ2-5, with D unclear. The CDR3 is 12 residues long. CDR1 is ENHRY and CDR2 is SYGVKD in the germline V gene. Trimming took 5 bases from V and 1 from J, leaving 5 bases between them.

This clonotype was seen more than once but under ten times. V and J are TRBV7-2 and TRBJ2-7; the match to TRBD1 covers 8 bases. This CDR3 comprises 14 residues. With 4 bases clipped from V and 5 bases from J, the junction kept 7 bases outside the gene matches. Germline V gene data show CDR1 as SGHTA and CDR2 as FQGNSA. The CDR3 nucleotides read TGTGCCAGCAGCTCCCCGGACAGGGTCCACGAGCAGTACTTC. Its translation is CASSSPDRVHEQYF.

This clonotype was counted a few times. CDR3 protein: CASTPRGTTSYNEQFF. DNA for the CDR3: TGTGCCAGCACCCCTCGAGGGACGACGTCCTACAATGAGCAGTTCTTC. J is TRBJ2-1 and V is TRBV6-6; D tentatively reads TRBD1 or TRBD2 (5 bases each). Germline V CDR1 and CDR2: MNHNY, SVGAGI (reference sequence). V was cut by 7 bases and J by 1 base, with 17 bases left in between. The CDR3 covers 16 residues.